The sequence of this T cell receptor (beta chain) was determined in a study of cytomegalovirus exposure and HLA in healthy donors. Broader study findings: It was reportedly the case that the classifier diagnosed cytomegalovirus status with high specificity and sensitivity. Cytomegalovirus association was assigned to about 150 TCR beta chains.

Germline V gives CDR1 SGHDT, CDR2 YYEEEE. This CDR3 has 16 amino acids. The trim removed 5 bases at V and 7 bases at J, leaving 12 bases unmatched. Primers: 60 Vbeta forward and 13 Jbeta reverse. Under the authors' procedure: In a later analysis, some 80 million unique TCR beta chains included roughly 11 million shared by two or more donors. TCRdb keeps only in-frame clones here, not all; method: immunoSEQ multiplex PCR. The V and J calls and clone size come from that table; D and trimming were worked out from the DNA. The table shows 100,000 to 150,000 clones, with around 69% occurring only once. A word on this clone: Its antigen is as yet unknown.

The receptor was isolated from a man in his fifties or sixties in good health and CMV-seropositive. The rearrangement joins TRBV5-6 to TRBJ2-1; 10 nucleotides line up with TRBD2. Sample: PBMCs. CDR3: CASSFTSGDLPNEQFF. CDR3 nucleotides: TGTGCCAGCAGTTTCACTAGCGGGGATCTCCCTAATGAGCAGTTCTTC.